This T cell receptor (beta chain) was sequenced for a study of T cell repertoires in cytomegalovirus infection. About the study: Indications of both CMV infection and matching HLA type were provided by public TCR beta signatures.

As to this clonotype: What it binds is not known.

TCRdb reprocessed the reads via MiXCR and lists one record per CDR3 protein. The sample lists 310,000 or so distinct CDR3 sequences; 20% to 25% were seen once. Germline-derived CDR1 and CDR2 are SGHAT and FQNNGV. This CDR3 is built from 14 residues. The V and J ends lost 5 bases and 4 bases respectively, with 14 bases between them. The genes are TRBV11-2 and TRBJ1-1; D may be TRBD1 (5 bases). The receptor was isolated from a human donor in good health (CMV status not recorded). Some clones in this sample may be carry-over from other donors' samples. The sample consisted of cultured PBMCs, taken from culture after CMV antigen stimulation. The CDR3 bases are TGTGCCAGCAGCGGCGGGGCGTCGAGCACTGAAGCTTTCTTT. Protein product: CASSGGASSTEAFF.